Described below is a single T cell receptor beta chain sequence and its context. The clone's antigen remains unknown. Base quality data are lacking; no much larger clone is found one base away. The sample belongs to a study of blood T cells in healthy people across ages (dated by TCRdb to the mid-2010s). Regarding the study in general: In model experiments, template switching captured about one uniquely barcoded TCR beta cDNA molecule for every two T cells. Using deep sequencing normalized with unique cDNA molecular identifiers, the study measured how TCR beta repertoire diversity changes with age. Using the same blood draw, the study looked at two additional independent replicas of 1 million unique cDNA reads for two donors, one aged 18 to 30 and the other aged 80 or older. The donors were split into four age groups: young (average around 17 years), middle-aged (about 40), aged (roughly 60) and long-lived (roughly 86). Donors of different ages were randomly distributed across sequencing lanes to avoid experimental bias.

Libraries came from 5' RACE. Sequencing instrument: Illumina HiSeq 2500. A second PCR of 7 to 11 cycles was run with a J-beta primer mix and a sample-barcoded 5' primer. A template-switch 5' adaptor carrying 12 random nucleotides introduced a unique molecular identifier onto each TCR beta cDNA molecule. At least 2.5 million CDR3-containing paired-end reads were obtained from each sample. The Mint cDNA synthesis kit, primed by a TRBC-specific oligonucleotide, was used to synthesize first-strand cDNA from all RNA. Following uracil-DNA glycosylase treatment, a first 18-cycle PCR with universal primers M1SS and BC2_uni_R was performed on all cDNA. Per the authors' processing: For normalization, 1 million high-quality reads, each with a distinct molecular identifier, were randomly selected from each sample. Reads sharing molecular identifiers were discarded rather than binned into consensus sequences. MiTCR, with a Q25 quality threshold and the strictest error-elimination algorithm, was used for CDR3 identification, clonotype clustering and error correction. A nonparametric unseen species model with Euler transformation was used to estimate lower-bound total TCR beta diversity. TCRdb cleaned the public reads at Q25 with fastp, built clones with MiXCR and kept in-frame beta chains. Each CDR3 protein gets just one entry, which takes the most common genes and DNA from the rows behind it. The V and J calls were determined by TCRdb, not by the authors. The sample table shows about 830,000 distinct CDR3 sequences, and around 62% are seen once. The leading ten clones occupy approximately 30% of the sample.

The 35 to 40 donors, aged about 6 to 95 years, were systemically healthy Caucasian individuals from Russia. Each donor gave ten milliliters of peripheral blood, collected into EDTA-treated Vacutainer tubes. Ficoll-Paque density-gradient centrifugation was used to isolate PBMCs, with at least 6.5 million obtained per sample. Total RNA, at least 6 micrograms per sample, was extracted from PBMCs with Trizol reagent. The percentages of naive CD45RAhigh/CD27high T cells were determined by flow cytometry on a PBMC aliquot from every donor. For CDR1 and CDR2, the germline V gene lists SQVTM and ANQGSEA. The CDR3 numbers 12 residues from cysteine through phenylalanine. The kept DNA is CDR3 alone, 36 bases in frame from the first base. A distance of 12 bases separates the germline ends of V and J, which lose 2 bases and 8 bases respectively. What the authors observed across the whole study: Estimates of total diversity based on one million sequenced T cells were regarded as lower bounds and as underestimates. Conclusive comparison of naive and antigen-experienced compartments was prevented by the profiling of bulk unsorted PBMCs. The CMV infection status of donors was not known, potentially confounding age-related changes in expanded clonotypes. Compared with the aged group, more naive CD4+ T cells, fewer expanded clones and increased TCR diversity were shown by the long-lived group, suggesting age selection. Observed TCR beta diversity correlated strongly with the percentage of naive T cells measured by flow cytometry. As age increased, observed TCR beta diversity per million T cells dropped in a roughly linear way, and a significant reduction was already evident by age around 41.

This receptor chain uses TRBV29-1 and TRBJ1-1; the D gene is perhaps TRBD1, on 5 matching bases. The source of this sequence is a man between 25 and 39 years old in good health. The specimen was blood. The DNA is TGCAGCGTTGAATTGGGAGGGGTCGAAGCTTTCTTT. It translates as CSVELGGVEAFF.